This record looks at one T cell receptor beta chain sequence and its context. The antigen is not known. These data are taken from a study of T cells in Graves' hyperthyroidism and ophthalmopathy. RNA transcripts provided the source from which TCR beta CDR3 regions were amplified. The HTBI primer set drove a first-round RT-PCR of the TCR CDR3. From the multiplex PCR reads, TCRdb called clonotypes with MiXCR, one entry per CDR3 protein. The table has a few hundred thousand distinct CDR3 sequences, around 20% seen once. Study-level results: Through a model of 13 V-J features, ophthalmopathy was separated from stable hyperthyroidism.

For Graves' hyperthyroidism to be stable, ophthalmopathy could not progress within 18 months. Hyperthyroidism patients were newly diagnosed, had disease duration under 2 months, and were aged 18 to 65 years. Diagnosis relied on clinical symptoms, serum thyroxine and TRAb, thyroid ultrasound and orbital computed tomography. The CDR3 covers 14 residues. Germline lookup yields CDR1 DFQATT and CDR2 SNEGSKA (reference sequence). With V trimmed by 3 bases and J by 5 bases, 5 bases remained unmatched. This chain connects TRBV20-1 to TRBJ1-5; 9 bases fit TRBD1. Specimen: blood. The source is a young man with Graves' hyperthyroidism. The CDR3 protein is CSASWTGAYQPQHF. The CDR3 nucleotides read TGCAGTGCTAGTTGGACAGGGGCTTATCAGCCCCAGCATTTT.